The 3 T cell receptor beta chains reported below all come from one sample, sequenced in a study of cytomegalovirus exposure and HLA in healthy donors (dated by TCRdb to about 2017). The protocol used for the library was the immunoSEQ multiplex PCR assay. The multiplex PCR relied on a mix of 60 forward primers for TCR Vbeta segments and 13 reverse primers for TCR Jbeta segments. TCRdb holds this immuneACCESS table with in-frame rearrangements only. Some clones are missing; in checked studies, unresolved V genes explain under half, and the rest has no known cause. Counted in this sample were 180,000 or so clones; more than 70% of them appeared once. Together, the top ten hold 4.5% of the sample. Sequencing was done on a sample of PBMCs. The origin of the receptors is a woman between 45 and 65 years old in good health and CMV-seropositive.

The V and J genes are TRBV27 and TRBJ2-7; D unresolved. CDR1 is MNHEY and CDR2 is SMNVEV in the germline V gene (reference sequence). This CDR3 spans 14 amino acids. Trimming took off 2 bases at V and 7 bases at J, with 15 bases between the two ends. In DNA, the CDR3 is TGTGCCAGCAGTTTAGGCCAGGCCCCTTTGGAGCAGTACTTC. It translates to CASSLGQAPLEQYF.

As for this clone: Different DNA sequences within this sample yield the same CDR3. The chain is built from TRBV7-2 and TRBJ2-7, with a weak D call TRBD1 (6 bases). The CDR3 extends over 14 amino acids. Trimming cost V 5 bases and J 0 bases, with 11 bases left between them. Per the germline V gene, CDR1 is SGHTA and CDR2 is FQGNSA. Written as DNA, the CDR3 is TGTGCCAGCAGCAGAGACAGGAGCTCCTACGAGCAGTACTTC. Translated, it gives CASSRDRSSYEQYF.

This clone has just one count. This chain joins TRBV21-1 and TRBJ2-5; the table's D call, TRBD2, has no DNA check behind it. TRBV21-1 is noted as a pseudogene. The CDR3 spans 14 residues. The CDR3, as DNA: TGTGCCAGCAGCAAAGGACGGGTCGGGGAGACCCAGTACTTC. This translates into CASSKGRVGETQYF.